A single sample is the source of the 8 T cell receptor beta chains below, sequenced in a study of PD-1 blockade in mismatch repair-deficient tumors. TCRdb keeps only in-frame clones here, not all; method: immunoSEQ multiplex PCR. The data hold around 52,000 clones, with 81% observed a single time. The starting material was peripheral blood, obtained less than 21 weeks after starting pembrolizumab. The receptors were sampled from an adult with mismatch repair-deficient cancer.

The genes are TRBV11-3 and TRBJ2-2; possible D gene TRBD2, 7 bases. The CDR3 totals 16 residues. V lost 5 bases and J 9 bases, leaving 22 bases between the germline ends. Germline V gene data show CDR1 as SGHNT and CDR2 as YENEEA. DNA of the CDR3: TGTGCCAGCAGCCCCAAGCGGGACACAACTGTTTGGGAGCTGTTTTTT. Translation: CASSPKRDTTVWELFF.

The chain carries TRBV11-1 and TRBJ2-5, with D possibly being TRBD1 (5 bases). The CDR3 spans 12 residues. V was cut by 4 bases and J by 4 bases, with 7 bases left in between. Germline V CDR1 and CDR2: SGHAT, FQDESV (reference sequence). CDR3 nucleotide sequence: TGTGCCAGCAGCTCCGACAGAGAGACCCAGTACTTC. The encoded protein is CASSSDRETQYF.

This sequence joins TRBV19 and TRBJ2-1; 8 bases map to TRBD1. V was pared by 5 bases and J by 1 base, with 7 bases of the junction left unmatched. CDR1 and CDR2 (germline): LNHDA, SQIVND (reference sequence). This CDR3 region has 16 residues. The CDR3 is CASSSSTGGSYNEQFF. DNA of the CDR3: TGTGCCAGTAGTTCATCAACAGGGGGGTCCTACAATGAGCAGTTCTTC.

This clone was seen a handful of times. The chain has TRBV11-3 and TRBJ2-5, with TRBD2 identical over 8 bases. This CDR3 is built from 15 residues. J lost 2 bases, V lost 1 base, and 3 bases had no gene match. Germline assignment: CDR1 SGHNT and CDR2 YENEEA. CDR3 in amino acids: CASSLAGGRQETQYF. The CDR3 DNA follows: TGTGCCAGCAGCTTAGCGGGAGGGAGGCAAGAGACCCAGTACTTC.

The V call is TRBV28, the J call TRBJ1-3; 10 bases are shared with TRBD1. This CDR3 region has 19 residues. The V gene end was trimmed by 7 bases and the J gene end by 3 bases; junction bases not matched to a gene: 18. Germline assignment: CDR1 MDHEN and CDR2 SYDVKM. CDR3 DNA: TGTGCCAGCAACCCAATAACGCGCCGAGACAGGGGGCTTGGAAACACCATATATTTT. Translated, it gives CASNPITRRDRGLGNTIYF.

This clone came up once. V and J are TRBV6-6 and TRBJ2-7; D might be TRBD2 (6 bases). Between the trimmed V and J ends, which lost 2 bases and 3 bases, there was a span of 14 bases. Germline-derived CDR1 and CDR2 are MNHNY and SVGAGI (reference sequence). The CDR3 consists of 15 residues. CDR3 coding DNA: TGTGCCAGCAGTTACGCAAGGGGACTCCTCTACGAGCAGTACTTC. Residues: CASSYARGLLYEQYF.

The chain joins TRBV7-9 to TRBJ2-7, with a possible D match to TRBD2 (5 bases). This CDR3 spans 12 amino acids. Per the germline V gene, CDR1 is SEHNR and CDR2 is FQNEAQ (reference sequence). Trimming removed 3 bases at V and 7 bases at J, with 10 bases between. The DNA for the CDR3 is TGTGCCAGCAGCTTTGGGGAGTGGGAGCAGTACTTC. Translation: CASSFGEWEQYF.

V gene TRBV7-9 combines with J gene TRBJ2-1, with 14 bases that match TRBD2. V gave up 3 bases and J gave up 8 bases; unmatched junction bases: 6. Germline loops: CDR1 SEHNR, CDR2 FQNEAQ (reference sequence). The CDR3 is 16 residues long. CDR3: CASSLGTSGSLDEQFF. CDR3 nucleotides: TGTGCCAGCAGCTTGGGGACTAGCGGGAGCTTAGATGAGCAGTTCTTC.